This passage covers 5 T cell receptor beta chains from one sample sequenced in a study of T cells in severe cutaneous drug reactions. The patients sequenced had a carbamazepine-induced Stevens-Johnson syndrome or toxic epidermal necrolysis reaction. The iRepertoire multiplex PCR system with TCR subtype-specific primers built both bulk and single-cell libraries. Following a re-call of the multiplex PCR reads, TCRdb has one entry per CDR3 protein and lacks DNA. The listing contains 7,000 or so distinct CDR3 sequences. The source material was cells from a skin blister. The receptors were sampled from a human donor with toxic epidermal necrolysis, a severe cutaneous drug reaction.

The chain links TRBV2 to TRBJ2-3; the D call of TRBD2 rests on TCRdb alone, since no DNA is present to check it. The CDR3 extends over 15 amino acids. Per the germline V gene, CDR1 is SNHLY and CDR2 is FYNNEI. The CDR3 sequence is CASNLSGGTADTQYF. The whole variable domain, filled in from reference TRBV2 and TRBJ2-3, reads EPEVTQTPSHQVTQMGQEVILRCVPISNHLYFYWYRQILGQKVEFLVSFYNNEISEKSEIFDDQFSVERPDGSNFTLKIRSTKLEDSAMYFCASNLSGGTADTQYFGPGTRLTVL.

The chain combines TRBV28 with TRBJ2-1; without DNA, the TCRdb call of TRBD2 cannot be checked. Germline CDR1 and CDR2: MDHEN and SYDVKM. The CDR3 is 13 residues long. The CDR3 protein is CASSFPTSDEQFF.

The chain uses TRBV28 and TRBJ2-6. The germline V gene encodes CDR1 MDHEN and CDR2 SYDVKM. The CDR3 is made up of 14 amino acids. CDR3 loop: CASSRAAGANVLTF.

The rearrangement joins TRBV12-3 or TRBV12-4 to TRBJ2-5. The CDR3 runs to 14 residues. The CDR3: CASSPSGLQETQYF.

The V and J genes are TRBV18 and TRBJ1-2; TCRdb lists TRBD1, though no DNA is available to test this call. Germline V gives CDR1 KGHSH, CDR2 LQKENI. The CDR3 has 13 residues. The CDR3 protein is CASSPDRGHGYTF.